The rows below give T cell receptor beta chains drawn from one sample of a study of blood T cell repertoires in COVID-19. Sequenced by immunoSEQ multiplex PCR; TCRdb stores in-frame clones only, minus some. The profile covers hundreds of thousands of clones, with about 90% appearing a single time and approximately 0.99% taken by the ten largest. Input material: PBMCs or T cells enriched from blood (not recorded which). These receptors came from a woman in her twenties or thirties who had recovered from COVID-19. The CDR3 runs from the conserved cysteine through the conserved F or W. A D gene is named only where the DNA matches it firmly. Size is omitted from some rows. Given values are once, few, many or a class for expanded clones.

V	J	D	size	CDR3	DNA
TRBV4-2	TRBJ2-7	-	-	CASSQSGQQGSYEQYF	TGTGCCAGCAGCCAGAGCGGACAGCAGGGGTCCTACGAGCAGTACTTC
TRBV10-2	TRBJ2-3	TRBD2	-	CASSHGTSGGDTQYF	TGCGCCAGCAGCCACGGGACTAGCGGGGGGGATACGCAGTATTTT
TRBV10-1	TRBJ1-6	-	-	CASPRQRTYNSPLHF	TGCGCCAGCCCGAGGCAGAGGACCTATAATTCACCCCTCCACTTT
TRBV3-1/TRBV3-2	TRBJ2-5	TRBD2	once	CASSQRGLAGTQETQYF	TGTGCCAGCAGCCAAAGGGGACTAGCGGGGACTCAAGAGACCCAGTACTTC
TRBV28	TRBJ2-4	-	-	CASGSSRAKNIQYF	TGTGCCAGCGGGTCTAGCCGAGCCAAAAACATTCAGTACTTC
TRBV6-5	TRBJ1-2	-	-	CATALLPSMYGYTF	TGTGCCACTGCGTTGTTGCCCTCAATGTATGGCTACACCTTC
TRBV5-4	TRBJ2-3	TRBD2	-	CASSRGGALTDTQYF	TGTGCCAGCAGCCGGGGGGGCGCGCTCACAGATACGCAGTATTTT
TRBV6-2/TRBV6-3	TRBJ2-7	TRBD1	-	CASSSRDRVWNEQYF	TGTGCCAGCAGCAGCCGGGACAGGGTTTGGAACGAGCAGTACTTC
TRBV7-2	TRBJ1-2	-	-	CASSKETGHYGYTF	TGTGCCAGCAGTAAAGAGACAGGCCACTATGGCTACACCTTC
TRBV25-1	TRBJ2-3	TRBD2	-	CASSTPSGFTDTQYF	TGTGCCAGCAGTACCCCTAGCGGTTTCACAGATACGCAGTATTTT
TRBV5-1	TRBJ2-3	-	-	CASSLTLAADTQYF	TGCGCCAGCAGCTTAACACTAGCCGCAGATACGCAGTATTTT
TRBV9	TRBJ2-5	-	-	CASSAGYESWETQYF	TGTGCCAGCAGCGCGGGGTATGAGTCGTGGGAGACCCAGTACTTC
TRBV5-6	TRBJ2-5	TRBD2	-	CASSLGRLSGGRKRGTQYF	TGTGCCAGCAGCTTGGGCCGGCTTAGCGGGGGCCGGAAACGTGGGACCCAGTACTTC
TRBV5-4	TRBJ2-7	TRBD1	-	CASFPGTGGASHEQYF	TGTGCCAGCTTCCCGGGGACAGGGGGCGCGTCCCACGAGCAGTACTTC
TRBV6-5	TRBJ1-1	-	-	CASSYSSGDTEAFF	TGTGCCAGCAGTTACTCCTCGGGGGATACTGAAGCTTTCTTT
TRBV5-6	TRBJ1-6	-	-	CASSPRKGVYNSPLHF	TGTGCCAGCAGCCCCCGGAAGGGAGTTTATAATTCACCCCTCCACTTT
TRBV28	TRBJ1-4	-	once	CASRGGREKLFF	TGTGCCAGCCGAGGGGGTCGGGAAAAACTGTTTTTT
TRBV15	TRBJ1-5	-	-	CATSRDGGSQPQHF	TGTGCCACCAGCAGAGATGGGGGGAGTCAGCCCCAGCATTTT
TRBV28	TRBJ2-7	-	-	CASSLVRTGTYEQYF	TGTGCCAGCAGTTTAGTTCGGACGGGGACCTACGAGCAGTACTTC
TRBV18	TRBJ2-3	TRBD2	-	CASSPITSGGAFADTQYF	TGTGCCAGCTCACCAATAACTAGCGGGGGGGCCTTCGCAGATACGCAGTATTTT
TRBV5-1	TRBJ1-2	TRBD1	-	CASSLDRGRQGYTF	TGCGCCAGCAGCTTGGACAGGGGGCGGCAGGGCTACACCTTC
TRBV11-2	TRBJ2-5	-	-	CASSLEGRTSRETQYF	TGTGCCAGCAGCTTAGAGGGGAGGACCTCCAGAGAGACCCAGTACTTC
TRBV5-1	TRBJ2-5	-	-	CASSSGAAGTAVETQYF	TGCGCCAGCAGCTCGGGAGCCGCCGGGACAGCTGTCGAGACCCAGTACTTC
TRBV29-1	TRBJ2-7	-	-	CSVETTGFSEQYF	TGCAGCGTAGAAACGACAGGATTCAGTGAGCAGTACTTC
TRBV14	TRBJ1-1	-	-	CASSHKPTGNTEAFF	TGTGCCAGCAGCCATAAGCCCACCGGGAACACTGAAGCTTTCTTT
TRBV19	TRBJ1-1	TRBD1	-	CASSITGGTEAFF	TGTGCCAGTAGTATAACAGGGGGCACTGAAGCTTTCTTT
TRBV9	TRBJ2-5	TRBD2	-	CASSVAAGPKETQYF	TGTGCCAGCAGCGTAGCAGCGGGGCCAAAAGAGACCCAGTACTTC
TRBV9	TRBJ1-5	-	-	CASSSEGPPQHF	TGTGCCAGCAGCTCAGAGGGTCCGCCCCAGCATTTT
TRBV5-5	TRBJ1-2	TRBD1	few	CASSLYGTADGYTF	TGTGCCAGCAGCTTATACGGGACAGCGGATGGCTACACCTTC
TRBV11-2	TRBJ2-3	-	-	CASSHRLSADTQYF	TGTGCCAGCAGCCATCGTCTCAGCGCAGATACGCAGTATTTT
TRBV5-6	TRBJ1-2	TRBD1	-	CASSLTYRGGNYGYTF	TGTGCCAGCAGCTTAACATACAGGGGAGGTAACTATGGCTACACCTTC
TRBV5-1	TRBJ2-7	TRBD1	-	CASSLGQGSSEQYF	TGCGCCAGCAGCTTGGGACAGGGGAGCAGTGAGCAGTACTTC
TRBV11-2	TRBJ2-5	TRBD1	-	CASSPTGARETQYF	TGTGCCAGCAGCCCGACAGGGGCGCGAGAGACCCAGTACTTC
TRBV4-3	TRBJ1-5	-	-	CASSQDAGRNNQPQHF	TGCGCCAGCAGCCAAGATGCAGGGCGGAACAATCAGCCCCAGCATTTT
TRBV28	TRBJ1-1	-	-	CASSFPGTGTEAFF	TGTGCCAGCAGTTTCCCGGGAACGGGCACTGAAGCTTTCTTT
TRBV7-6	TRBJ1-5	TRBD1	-	CASSSGTGGLSNQPQHF	TGTGCCAGCAGTTCCGGGACAGGGGGCTTAAGCAATCAGCCCCAGCATTTT
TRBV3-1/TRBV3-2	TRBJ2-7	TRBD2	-	CASSQIAGGSPYEQYF	TGTGCCAGCAGCCAGATAGCGGGGGGGAGCCCCTACGAGCAGTACTTC
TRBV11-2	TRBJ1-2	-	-	CASSLSSQGGYTF	TGTGCCAGCAGCTTATCCTCGCAGGGAGGCTACACCTTC
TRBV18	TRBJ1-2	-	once	CASSPTRDFNYGYTF	TGTGCCAGCTCACCAACCAGGGATTTTAACTATGGCTACACCTTC
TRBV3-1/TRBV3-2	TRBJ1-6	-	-	CASSLDTYNSPLHF	TGTGCCAGCAGCCTGGACACCTATAATTCACCCCTCCACTTT
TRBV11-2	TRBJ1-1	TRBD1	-	CASSSLPGGTEAFF	TGTGCCAGCAGCTCCCTGCCAGGGGGCACTGAAGCTTTCTTT
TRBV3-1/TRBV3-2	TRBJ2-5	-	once	CASSQEYGGPFQETQYF	TGTGCCAGCAGCCAAGAGTACGGGGGACCTTTTCAAGAGACCCAGTACTTC
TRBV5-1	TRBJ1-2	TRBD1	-	CASSYGQGDSYGYTF	TGCGCCAGCAGCTATGGACAGGGGGATAGCTATGGCTACACCTTC
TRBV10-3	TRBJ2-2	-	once	CATQGRVDTGELFF	TGTGCCACCCAGGGCAGGGTGGACACCGGGGAGCTGTTTTTT
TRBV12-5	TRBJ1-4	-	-	CASGLKLGGSEKLFF	TGTGCTAGTGGTTTAAAACTGGGGGGAAGTGAAAAACTGTTTTTT
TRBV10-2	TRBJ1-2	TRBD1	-	CASSESTQRGGSGYTF	TGCGCCAGCAGTGAGTCGACTCAGAGAGGGGGCAGTGGCTACACCTTC
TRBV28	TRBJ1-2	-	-	CASSLPPPQRNYGYTF	TGTGCCAGCAGTTTACCCCCTCCACAGAGAAACTATGGCTACACCTTC
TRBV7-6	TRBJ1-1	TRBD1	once	CASSLGRRGQGSIGTEAFF	TGTGCCAGCAGCCTAGGGAGACGAGGACAGGGAAGTATAGGCACTGAAGCTTTCTTT
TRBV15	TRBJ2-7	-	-	CATSRVVGQGSSYEQYF	TGTGCCACCAGCAGAGTAGTGGGGCAGGGCTCGTCCTACGAGCAGTACTTC
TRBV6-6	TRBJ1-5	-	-	CASRTNAGNQPQHF	TGTGCCAGCAGGACGAACGCGGGCAATCAGCCCCAGCATTTT
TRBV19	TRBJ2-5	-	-	CASSMSLQETQYF	TGTGCCAGTAGTATGTCCCTTCAAGAGACCCAGTACTTC
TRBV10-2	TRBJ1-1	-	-	CASSGSQGSEAFF	TGCGCCAGCAGTGGATCGCAGGGCTCTGAAGCTTTCTTT
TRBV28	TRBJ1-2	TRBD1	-	CASSLGDRAYGYTF	TGTGCCAGCAGTTTAGGGGACAGGGCTTATGGCTACACCTTC